This entry describes one TCR beta chain. No antigen is known for it. This record belongs to a study of radiotherapy plus CTLA-4 blockade in lung cancer. Study details: Objective responses were observed in 18% of patients, and disease control was achieved by about 30%.

Measured with immunoSEQ multiplex PCR; TCRdb has only the in-frame clones, and not every one. The repertoire holds about 32,000 clones, with around 70% as singletons. Broader study findings: The authors reported that early blood T cell clone dynamics, with interferon-beta, best predicted response. An expansion of tumor-derived TCR clones occurred in blood after radiotherapy plus ipilimumab.

The sequencing used peripheral blood, collected from a patient treated with radiotherapy plus ipilimumab. The TCR was taken from a human donor with non-small cell lung cancer that progressed on radiotherapy plus ipilimumab.

CDR3 loop: CASSYSATRVGQYF. The DNA of the CDR3 is TGTGCCAGCAGTTACTCTGCGACAAGGGTCGGGCAGTACTTC. The chain combines TRBV6-5 with TRBJ2-7; D uncertain. V was clipped by 0 bases and J by 9 bases, with 15 bases between them. This CDR3 comprises 14 residues. Germline lookup yields CDR1 MNHEY and CDR2 SVGAGI.